This T cell receptor (beta chain) comes out of a study of cytomegalovirus exposure and HLA in healthy donors. It was with 60 Vbeta and 13 Jbeta primers that the PCR ran. The table came from immunoSEQ multiplex PCR; TCRdb's copy has only in-frame clones and leaves some out. The sample shows some 150,000 clones, roughly 82% of them seen only once. The table lists this clone with a few counts. Its antigen remains unknown. The germline V gene encodes CDR1 MRHNA and CDR2 SNTAGT. J was trimmed by 7 bases and V by 0 bases; bases with no gene match: 6. The CDR3 loop spans 16 amino acids. General study points: A missense variant in DCLRE1C was later tied to TCR beta V- and J-gene trimming. Cytomegalovirus-associated status was assigned to approximately 160 TCR beta chains.

The clonotype was recovered from a man aged 25-45 years in good health and CMV-seropositive. The chain carries TRBV6-4 and TRBJ2-1; 10 nucleotides line up with TRBD2. Material: PBMCs. CDR3 bases: TGTGCCAGCAGTGACTCGGAGCGGGGGGGGTGGAATGAGCAGTTCTTC. Translating it yields CASSDSERGGWNEQFF.